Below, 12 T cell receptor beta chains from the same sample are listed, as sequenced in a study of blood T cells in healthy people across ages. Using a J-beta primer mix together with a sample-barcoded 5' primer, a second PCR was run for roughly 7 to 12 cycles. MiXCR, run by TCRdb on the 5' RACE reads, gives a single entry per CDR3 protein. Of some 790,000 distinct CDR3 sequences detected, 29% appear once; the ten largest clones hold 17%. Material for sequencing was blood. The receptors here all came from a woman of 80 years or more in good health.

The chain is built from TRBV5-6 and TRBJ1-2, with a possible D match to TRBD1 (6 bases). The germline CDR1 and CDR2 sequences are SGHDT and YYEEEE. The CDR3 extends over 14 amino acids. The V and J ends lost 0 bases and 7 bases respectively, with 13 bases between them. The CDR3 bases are TGTGCCAGCAGCTTGGAGTGGTCAGGGGCTGGCTACACCTTC. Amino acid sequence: CASSLEWSGAGYTF. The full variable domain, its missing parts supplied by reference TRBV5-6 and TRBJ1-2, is DAGVTQSPTHLIKTRGQQVTLRCSPKSGHDTVSWYQQALGQGPQFIFQYYEEEERQRGNFPDRFSGHQFPNYSSELNVNALLLGDSALYLCASSLEWSGAGYTFGSGTRLTVV.

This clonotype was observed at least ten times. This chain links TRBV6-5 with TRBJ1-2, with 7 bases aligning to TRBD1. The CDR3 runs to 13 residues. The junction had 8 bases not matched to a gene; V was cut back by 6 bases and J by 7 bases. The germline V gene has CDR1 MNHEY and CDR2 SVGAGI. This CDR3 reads CASRLTGEAGYTF. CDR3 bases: TGTGCCAGCAGACTAACAGGGGAGGCTGGCTACACCTTC.

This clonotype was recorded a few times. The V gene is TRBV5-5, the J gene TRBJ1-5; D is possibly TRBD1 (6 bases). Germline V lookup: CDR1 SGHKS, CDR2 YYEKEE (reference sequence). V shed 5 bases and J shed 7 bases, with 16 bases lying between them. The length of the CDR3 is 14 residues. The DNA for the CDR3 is TGTGCCAGCAGTAGGAGACAGGATGGGCAGCCCCAGCATTTT. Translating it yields CASSRRQDGQPQHF.

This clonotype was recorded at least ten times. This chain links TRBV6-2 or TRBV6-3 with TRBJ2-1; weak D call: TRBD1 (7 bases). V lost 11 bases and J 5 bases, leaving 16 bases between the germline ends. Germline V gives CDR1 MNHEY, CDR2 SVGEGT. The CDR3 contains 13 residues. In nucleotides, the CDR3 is TGTGCCCACCGGAGGGGGCCCAACAATGAGCAGTTCTTC. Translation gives CAHRRGPNNEQFF.

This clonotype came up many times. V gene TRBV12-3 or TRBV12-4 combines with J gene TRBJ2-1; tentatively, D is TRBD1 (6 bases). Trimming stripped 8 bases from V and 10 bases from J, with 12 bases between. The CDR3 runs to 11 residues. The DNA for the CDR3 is TGTGCCAGCTCACAGGGTCGCGAGCAGTTCTTC. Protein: CASSQGREQFF.

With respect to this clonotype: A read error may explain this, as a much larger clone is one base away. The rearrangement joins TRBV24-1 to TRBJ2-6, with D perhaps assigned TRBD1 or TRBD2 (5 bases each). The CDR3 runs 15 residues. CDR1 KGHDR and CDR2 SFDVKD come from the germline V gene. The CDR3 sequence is CATSDGVYGADVLTF. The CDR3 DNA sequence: TGTGCCACCAGTGATGGGGTCTACGGGGCCGACGTCCTGACTTTC.

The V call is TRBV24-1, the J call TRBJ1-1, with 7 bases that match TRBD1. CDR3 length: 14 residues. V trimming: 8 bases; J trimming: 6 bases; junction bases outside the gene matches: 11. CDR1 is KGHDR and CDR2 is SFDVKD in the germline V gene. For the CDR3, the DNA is TGTGCCACCAAAGGAGGGGGCTCTGGGGCTGAAGCTTTCTTT. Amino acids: CATKGGGSGAEAFF.

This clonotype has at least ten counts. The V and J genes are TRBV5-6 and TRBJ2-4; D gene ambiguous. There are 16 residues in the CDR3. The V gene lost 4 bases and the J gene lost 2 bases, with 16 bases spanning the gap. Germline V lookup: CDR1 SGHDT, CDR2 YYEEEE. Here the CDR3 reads CASSPRLRLPKNIQYF. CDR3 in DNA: TGTGCCAGCAGCCCTCGACTCCGGCTGCCCAAAAACATTCAGTACTTC.

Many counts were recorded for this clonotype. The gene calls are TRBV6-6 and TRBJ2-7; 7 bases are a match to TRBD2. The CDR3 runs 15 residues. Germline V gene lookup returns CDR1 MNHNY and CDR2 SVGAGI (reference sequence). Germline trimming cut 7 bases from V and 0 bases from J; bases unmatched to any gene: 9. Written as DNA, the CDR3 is TGTGCCAGCACGAACCGGGGGGTCAGCTCCTACGAGCAGTACTTC. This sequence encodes CASTNRGVSSYEQYF.

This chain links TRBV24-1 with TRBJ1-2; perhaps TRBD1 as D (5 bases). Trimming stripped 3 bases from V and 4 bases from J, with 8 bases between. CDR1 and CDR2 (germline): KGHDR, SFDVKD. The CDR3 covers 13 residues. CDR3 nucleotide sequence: TGTGCCACCAGTGATGACAGCCCCTATGGCTACACCTTC. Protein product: CATSDDSPYGYTF.

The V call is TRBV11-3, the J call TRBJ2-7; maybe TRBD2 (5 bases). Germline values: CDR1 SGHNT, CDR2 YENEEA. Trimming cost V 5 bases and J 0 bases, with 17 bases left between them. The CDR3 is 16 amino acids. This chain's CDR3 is CASSLNSDSASYEQYF. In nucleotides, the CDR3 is TGTGCCAGCAGCCTCAATTCGGACTCAGCCTCCTACGAGCAGTACTTC.

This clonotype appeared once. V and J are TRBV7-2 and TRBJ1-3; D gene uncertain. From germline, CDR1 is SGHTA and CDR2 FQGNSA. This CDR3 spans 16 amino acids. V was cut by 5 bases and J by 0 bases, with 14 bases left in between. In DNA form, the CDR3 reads TGTGCCAGCAGCCCCCGTTTGGGCAACTCTGGAAACACCATATATTTT. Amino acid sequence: CASSPRLGNSGNTIYF.